This T cell receptor (beta chain) was recorded in a study of shared clonotypes between healthy human individuals. Here immunoSEQ multiplex PCR was the method, and the copy in TCRdb shows in-frame clones only, minus some. The sample holds some 2,500,000 clones, 92% seen once. The CDR3 runs to 16 residues. V lost 10 bases to trimming and J lost 3 bases; unmatched junction nucleotides: 9. In germline, CDR1 is ENHRY, CDR2 SYGVKD. The rearrangement links TRBV10-3 to TRBJ2-6, with TRBD1 matching over 10 bases. This TCR derives from a man aged 18 to 35 in good health. Some clones in this sample may be carry-over from other donors' samples. The sequenced sample consisted of naive CD4+ T cells from PBMCs. Sample subset: CD45RA+ positively selected. The CDR3 region has the DNA TGTGCCACCGGGACAGGGGTTTGGAGTGGGGCCAACGTCCTGACTTTC. Translation gives CATGTGVWSGANVLTF.